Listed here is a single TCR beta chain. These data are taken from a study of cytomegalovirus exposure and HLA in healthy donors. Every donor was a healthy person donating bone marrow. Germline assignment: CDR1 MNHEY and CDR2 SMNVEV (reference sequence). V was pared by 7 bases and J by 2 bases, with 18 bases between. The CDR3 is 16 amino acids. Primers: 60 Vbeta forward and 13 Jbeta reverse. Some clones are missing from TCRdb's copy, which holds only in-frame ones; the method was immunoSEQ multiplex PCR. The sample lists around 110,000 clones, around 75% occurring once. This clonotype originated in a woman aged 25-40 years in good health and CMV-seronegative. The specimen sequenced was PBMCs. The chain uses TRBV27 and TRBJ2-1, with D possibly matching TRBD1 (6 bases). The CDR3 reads CASTISGTRAYNEQFF. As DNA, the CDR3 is TGTGCCAGCACCATTTCCGGGACACGCGCCTACAATGAGCAGTTCTTC.